The present entry profiles one T cell receptor (beta chain) with its context. The specificity of this receptor is unknown. No much larger clone is present one base from it, and per-base qualities are unavailable. The data belong to a study of blood T cell repertoires in COVID-19 (dated by TCRdb to 2018 to 2021). Study-wide context: Samples covering the acute and convalescent phases of COVID-19 were provided by collaborators in the United States, Italy and Spain. The repertoires were released in a freely available public database intended as a resource for research on the immune response to SARS-CoV-2. Sample metadata almost always included a de-identified subject ID, COVID-19 status, age in years and sex. The prospective study material was composed of cDNA or gDNA derived from T cells, B-cell-depleted T cells, or PBMCs. Samples came from the ongoing ImmuneRACE study (first 160 participants) plus 1,254 subjects from 6 global collaborators. The dataset comprised deeply sampled blood TCRbeta repertoires from subjects exposed to, actively infected with, or recovered from COVID-19. Where available, HLA class I and class II types were obtained from metadata supplied by the sample provider rather than from assay-based typing. General study outcomes and caveats: The amount of clinical and demographic metadata varied by source and participant and was provided uncurated.

A second Seattle source provided samples from volunteer blood donors who had recovered from COVID-19. Each collaborating institution followed its own protocols to collect whole blood in K2EDTA tubes. For TCRbeta analysis, collaborator samples were shipped as frozen whole blood, as isolated PBMCs, or as DNA extracted from either sample type. Including cysteine and phenylalanine, the CDR3 has 15 amino acids. The read is trimmed to its CDR3 DNA, 45 bases read in frame from base 1. The germline V gene (reference sequence) provides CDR1 LGHDT and CDR2 YNNKEL. V loses 3 bases, J loses 5 bases, and the germline ends lie 14 bases apart. TCRbeta CDR3 regions were amplified from genomic DNA by means of the immunoSEQ Assay, a bias-controlled multiplex PCR. Under the source paper's analysis protocol: The number of nucleated cells in each sample was estimated by amplification of reference gene primers within the assay. To quantify the absolute abundance of each unique TCRbeta CDR3 rearrangement, sequence reads were collapsed and filtered. For each sample, productive Simpson clonality was calculated by taking the square root of Simpson's diversity index across productive rearrangements. Drawn from immuneACCESS, this table holds only the in-frame rearrangements with V and J called that TCRdb kept. Clones are partly lost; checked studies trace under half to an unresolved V gene and leave the rest unexplained. From that table come the V and J calls and clone size; the DNA was used to work out D and trimming. Here the sample has roughly 170,000 clones; about 86% occur a single time. Clones ranked in the top ten supply over 0.7% of the sample.

The V and J segments used are TRBV3-1 (or the pseudogene TRBV3-2) and TRBJ1-5; TRBD1 could be the D gene, as 6 bases match. The sequenced sample was peripheral blood. The origin of this receptor is a woman under 30 who had recovered from COVID-19. The DNA sequence is TGTGCCAGCAGCCACGACACAGGGTTATATCAGCCCCAGCATTTT. The resulting protein is CASSHDTGLYQPQHF.